Sequencing of this T cell receptor beta chain was carried out in a study of identical twins. Study-wide findings and caveats: Within monozygotic twins, out-of-frame TCR alpha sharing was underestimated by the models.

TCRdb used MiXCR to reprocess the 5' RACE reads, holding one entry per CDR3 protein. The data show around 280,000 distinct CDR3 sequences, approximately 8% seen once. Of note for this clonotype: Its specificity is not known.

This CDR3 has 15 amino acids. V gave up 5 bases and J gave up 3 bases; unmatched junction bases: 6. The germline V gene encodes CDR1 SGHKS and CDR2 YYEKEE (reference sequence). These same records also appear under a second study, on yellow fever vaccine responses in identical twins.

The chain uses TRBV5-5 and TRBJ2-1; TRBD1 agrees at 9 bases. Sample: memory (CD45RO+) T cells sorted from blood. The sequence was obtained from a woman between 18 and 29 years old in good health. The CDR3 DNA reads TGTGCCAGCAGAGCCGGGACAGGGAGCTACAATGAGCAGTTCTTC. Translated: CASRAGTGSYNEQFF.